The 20 T cell receptor beta chains in this list originate from one sample, sequenced in a study of response to subunit inactivated influenza vaccine. TCRdb fed the RT-PCR reads into MiXCR, producing one record per CDR3 protein. The sample yields 610,000 or so distinct CDR3 sequences, around 13% seen once. The starting material was PBMCs from blood, obtained 11 to 12 days after vaccination. The receptor set was obtained from a man aged 50 or older who received an inactivated influenza vaccine.

As to this clonotype: The junction shows a germline mismatch at one end, possibly a read error. The gene calls are TRBV24-1 and TRBJ2-3; TRBD2 agrees at 11 bases. The CDR3 length is 17 residues. Germline V gene lookup returns CDR1 KGHDR and CDR2 SFDVKD. The chain's CDR3 is CATSDLPGTSGADTKYF. The CDR3 region has the DNA TGTGCCACCAGTGATTTGCCCGGGACTAGCGGAGCGGATACGAAGTATTTT.

V usage is TRBV10-3 and J usage is TRBJ2-5; TRBD2 matches at 7 bases. This CDR3 comprises 13 residues. The germline V gene has CDR1 ENHRY and CDR2 SYGVKD. Losses at the gene ends were 11 bases for V and 2 bases for J; bases not matched to a gene: 8. CDR3 in DNA: TGTGCCGCAAAAACTAGCGAGCAAGAGACCCAGTACTTC. It codes for CAAKTSEQETQYF.

The chain has TRBV10-3 and TRBJ2-3, with no clear D. CDR1 and CDR2 from the germline V gene are ENHRY and SYGVKD. The CDR3 covers 15 residues. The germline V and J ends were trimmed by 3 bases and 0 bases, with 10 bases remaining between them. CDR3 coding DNA: TGTGCCATCAGTGATGGGCCTTCTAGCACAGATACGCAGTATTTT. It is translated as CAISDGPSSTDTQYF.

The sample holds a few counts of this clonotype. The chain joins TRBV10-3 to TRBJ2-5; D not resolved. The CDR3 is 12 amino acids. V lost 2 bases and J 5 bases, leaving 6 bases between the germline ends. Germline V gene sequence: CDR1 ENHRY, CDR2 SYGVKD. The CDR3 nucleotides read TGTGCCATCAGTGAGGCTGGTGAGACCCAGTACTTC. Amino acid sequence: CAISEAGETQYF.

This clonotype was counted ten times or more. This chain connects TRBV6-1 to TRBJ1-5; unclear D gene. Trimming took off 2 bases at V and 7 bases at J, with 12 bases between the two ends. CDR3 length: 14 amino acids. Germline V lookup: CDR1 MNHNS, CDR2 SASEGT. Written as DNA, the CDR3 is TGTGCCAGCAGTGAAACGAGGGTAGGACAGCCCCAGCATTTT. It specifies CASSETRVGQPQHF.

This clonotype showed up just a few times. This rearrangement joins TRBV12-3 or TRBV12-4 to TRBJ2-7; D may be TRBD2 (6 bases). The CDR3 contains 15 residues. Between the trimmed V and J ends, which lost 6 bases and 3 bases, there was a span of 18 bases. In DNA, the CDR3 is TGTGCCAGCAGATCCTCAAGCGGGCTATACTACGAGCAGTACTTC. Translated, it gives CASRSSSGLYYEQYF.

The chain links TRBV20-1 to TRBJ1-5; D is uncertain. Trimming pared 5 bases from V and 1 base from J, leaving 9 bases between. Germline CDR1 and CDR2: DFQATT and SNEGSKA (reference sequence). The CDR3 is 13 amino acids. CDR3: CSAFPDSNQPQHF. The CDR3 bases are TGCAGTGCTTTTCCTGACAGCAATCAGCCCCAGCATTTT.

The CDR3 spells CASSQGSGIGGYTF. In DNA form, the CDR3 reads TGTGCCAGCAGCCAAGGTTCAGGGATCGGCGGCTACACCTTC. V is TRBV14 and J is TRBJ1-2, with D perhaps TRBD1 (5 bases). Per the germline V gene, CDR1 is SGHDN and CDR2 is FVKESK. V lost 1 base and J lost 8, with 14 bases in between. The CDR3 covers 14 residues. The whole variable domain, filled in from reference TRBV14 and TRBJ1-2, reads EAGVTQFPSHSVIEKGQTVTLRCDPISGHDNLYWYRRVMGKEIKFLLHFVKESKQDESGMPNNRFLAERTGGTYSTLKVQPAELEDSGVYFCASSQGSGIGGYTFGSGTRLTVV.

This clonotype was recorded many times. The rearrangement joins TRBV7-8 to TRBJ2-5; D call uncertain. The CDR3 runs 14 residues. Germline CDR1 and CDR2: SGHVS and FQNEAQ. Trimming took 1 base from V and 3 from J, leaving 9 bases between them. The CDR3 coding sequence is TGTGCCAGCAGCTTAGGTTTTGGGAAAGAGACCCAGTACTTC. Translated, it gives CASSLGFGKETQYF.

There are a few counts of this clonotype. V and J are TRBV6-5 and TRBJ2-1; D is possibly TRBD2 (7 bases). V shed 0 bases and J shed 7 bases, with 16 bases lying between them. The germline V gene encodes CDR1 MNHEY and CDR2 SVGAGI. The CDR3 is 16 residues long. CDR3 bases: TGTGCCAGCAGTTACTCTGGAAGGGGGGGAAAAAATGAGCAGTTCTTC. It codes for CASSYSGRGGKNEQFF.

This clonotype was recorded many times. V is TRBV29-1 and J is TRBJ2-3; tentatively, D is TRBD2 (6 bases). The CDR3 totals 11 residues. Per the germline V gene, CDR1 is SQVTM and CDR2 is ANQGSEA. V shed 6 bases and J shed 3 bases, with 7 bases lying between them. CDR3 protein: CSVRGTDTQYF. The CDR3 DNA reads as TGCAGCGTCCGGGGGACAGATACGCAGTATTTT.

This chain links TRBV7-9 with TRBJ2-3; D not resolved. Trimming took 7 bases from V and 3 from J, leaving 11 bases between them. The CDR3 is 13 residues long. Germline CDR1 SEHNR, CDR2 FQNEAQ (reference sequence). Here the CDR3 DNA reads TGTGCCAGCAAACGGCAGGTGACAGATACGCAGTATTTT. It encodes CASKRQVTDTQYF.

The chain employs TRBV12-3 or TRBV12-4 and TRBJ2-1; unclear D gene. The CDR3 covers 14 residues. V was cut by 5 bases and J by 0 bases, with 8 bases left in between. CDR3 amino acids: CASSPRNSYNEQFF. In DNA, the CDR3 is TGTGCCAGCAGTCCTAGGAACTCCTACAATGAGCAGTTCTTC.

This chain uses TRBV15 with TRBJ2-4, with a possible D match to TRBD1 (6 bases). The germline V gene has CDR1 LNHNV and CDR2 YYDKDF (reference sequence). The V gene lost 1 base and the J gene lost 0 bases, with 13 bases spanning the gap. The CDR3 totals 17 residues. The CDR3 sequence is CATSRVGGVLAKNIQYF. CDR3 sequence (DNA): TGTGCCACCAGCAGAGTTGGGGGCGTTCTAGCCAAAAACATTCAGTACTTC.

With regard to this clonotype: Sequence at one end of the junction differs from germline and may be a read error. The rearrangement links TRBV4-1 to TRBJ2-1; 16 bases are a match to TRBD2. The CDR3 is made up of 18 amino acids. Germline CDR1 is MGHRA and CDR2 is YSYEKL. CDR3 coding DNA: TGCGCCAGTAGCCGGCCACCCGGGACTAGCGGGGGGGCCAGTGAGCAGTTCTTC. It yields the protein CASSRPPGTSGGASEQFF.

The chain couples TRBV2 to TRBJ1-1; 7 bases line up with TRBD1. The length of the CDR3 is 15 residues. The germline CDR1 and CDR2 sequences are SNHLY and FYNNEI. The V segment lost 8 bases and the J segment 5 bases; nucleotides outside the gene matches: 14. The CDR3 region is CASGRNRGGTTEAFF. CDR3 DNA sequence: TGTGCCAGCGGACGAAACAGGGGCGGGACGACTGAAGCTTTCTTT.

The J gene is TRBJ2-1, the V gene TRBV3-1; either TRBD1 or TRBD2 may supply D (5 bases each). V lost 4 bases to trimming and J lost 10 bases, with 11 bases between them. CDR3 length: 12 residues. Germline V lookup: CDR1 LGHDT, CDR2 YNNKEL (reference sequence). CDR3 loop: CASSRTGTEQFF. CDR3 bases: TGTGCCAGCAGCCGTACCGGGACCGAGCAGTTCTTC.

In its sample, this clonotype was seen a few times. The chain links TRBV25-1 to TRBJ2-5; weak D call: TRBD1 (6 bases). Trimming cost V 2 bases and J 4 bases, with 11 bases left between them. There are 14 residues in the CDR3. CDR1 and CDR2 from the germline V gene are MGHDK and SYGVNS. CDR3 residues: CASSEVTGRETQYF. In DNA, the CDR3 is TGTGCCAGCAGTGAAGTTACAGGGAGAGAGACCCAGTACTTC.

The rearrangement joins TRBV5-1 to TRBJ2-7; 7 bases are a match to TRBD1. The ends lost 2 bases at V and 0 bases at J; junction bases unmatched: 5. This CDR3 is built from 15 residues. Germline V gene sequence: CDR1 SGHRS, CDR2 YFSETQ. The CDR3 sequence is CASSFDGQASYEQYF. In DNA, the CDR3 is TGCGCCAGCAGCTTCGATGGACAGGCCTCCTACGAGCAGTACTTC.

This chain joins TRBV6-1 and TRBJ2-7; 7 positions agree with TRBD1. After removal of 6 bases from V and 1 base from J, the junction contained 9 bases not matched to a gene. The CDR3 is made up of 15 amino acids. Germline-derived CDR1 and CDR2 are MNHNS and SASEGT. For the CDR3, the DNA is TGTGCCAGCAGACGCCGGGACAGCGTTTCCTACGAGCAGTACTTC. This codes for CASRRRDSVSYEQYF.